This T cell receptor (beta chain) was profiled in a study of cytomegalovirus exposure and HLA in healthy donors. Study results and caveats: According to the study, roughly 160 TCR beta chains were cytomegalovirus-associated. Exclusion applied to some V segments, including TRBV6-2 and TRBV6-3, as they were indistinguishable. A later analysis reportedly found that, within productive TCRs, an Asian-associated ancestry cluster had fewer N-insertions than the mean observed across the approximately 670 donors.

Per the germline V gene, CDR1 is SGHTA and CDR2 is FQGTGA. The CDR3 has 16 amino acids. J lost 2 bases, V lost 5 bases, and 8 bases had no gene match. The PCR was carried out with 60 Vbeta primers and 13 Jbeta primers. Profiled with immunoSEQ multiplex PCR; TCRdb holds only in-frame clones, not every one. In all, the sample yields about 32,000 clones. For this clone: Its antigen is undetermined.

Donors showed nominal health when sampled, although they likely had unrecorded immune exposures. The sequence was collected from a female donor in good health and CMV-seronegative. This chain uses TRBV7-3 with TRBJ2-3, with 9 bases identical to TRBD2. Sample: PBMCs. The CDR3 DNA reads TGTGCCAGCAGCGTCGGGACTAGCTACATCACAGATACGCAGTATTTT. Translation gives CASSVGTSYITDTQYF.